This TCR beta chain appears in the sequencing data of a study of cytomegalovirus exposure and HLA in healthy donors. Study-wide points: According to reports, the classifier identified cytomegalovirus status with high specificity and sensitivity. The tendency of first-cohort TCR clusters to co-occur in the 120 validation repertoires was the finding of a later analysis.

Germline CDR1 MGHDK, CDR2 SYGVNS. The CDR3 extends over 14 amino acids. The V end was cut by 0 bases, the J end by 1 base, with 6 bases between. A 120-subject validation cohort, separate from the approximately 700-subject first cohort, supplied the donors. The assay was immunoSEQ multiplex PCR, and TCRdb's table has in-frame clones only and misses some. Among some 98,000 clones listed, approximately 84% were seen once. This clone was seen once. Its antigen is unidentified. The rearrangement links TRBV25-1 to TRBJ1-1, with unresolved D. The sequence derives from a man aged 18 to 35 in good health and CMV-seropositive. Sequences were obtained from PBMCs. The CDR3 here is CASSEYTENTEAFF. The CDR3 nucleotides are TGTGCCAGCAGTGAATATACAGAGAACACTGAAGCTTTCTTT.